Shown below are 16 T cell receptor beta chains from a single sample sequenced in a study of radiotherapy plus CTLA-4 blockade in lung cancer. The data were produced by immunoSEQ multiplex PCR, yet TCRdb's version contains in-frame clones alone and is incomplete. Among tens of thousands of clones listed, more than 70% were seen once. This sample comprised peripheral blood, obtained from a patient treated with radiotherapy plus ipilimumab. The receptors here all came from a human donor with non-small cell lung cancer who had a complete response to radiotherapy plus ipilimumab.

V is TRBV6-6 and J is TRBJ1-4, with 8 bases matching TRBD1. Germline V gene lookup returns CDR1 MNHNY and CDR2 SVGAGI (reference sequence). Trimming took 6 bases from V and 8 from J; bases not matched to a gene: 8. The CDR3 length is 14 residues. For the CDR3, the DNA is TGTGCCAGCAGGGCAGGGGGCCTTGGGGAAAAACTGTTTTTT. It specifies CASRAGGLGEKLFF.

The chain combines TRBV11-3 with TRBJ1-1; D may be TRBD1 (5 bases). The CDR3 has 15 residues. CDR1 is SGHNT and CDR2 is YENEEA in the germline V gene. V lost 2 bases and J lost 1, with 11 bases in between. DNA of the CDR3: TGTGCCAGCAGCTTATCCCCAGGGTCGAACACTGAAGCTTTCTTT. It codes for CASSLSPGSNTEAFF.

The rearrangement joins TRBV19 to TRBJ1-1; a possible D gene is TRBD1 (6 bases). CDR3 size: 13 residues. V lost 2 bases and J 5 bases, leaving 9 bases between the germline ends. CDR1 is LNHDA, CDR2 SQIVND, per germline (reference sequence). The CDR3 spells CASSIRGKTEAFF. The CDR3 coding sequence is TGTGCCAGTAGTATAAGGGGGAAGACTGAAGCTTTCTTT.

V gene TRBV9 combines with J gene TRBJ1-2; no clear D gene. This CDR3 has 15 amino acids. The germline V gene has CDR1 SGDLS and CDR2 YYNGEE. V was shortened by 3 bases and J by 2 bases, with 14 bases between the two germline ends. CDR3 region: CASSALTGGNYGYTF. CDR3 DNA: TGTGCCAGCAGCGCGCTCACGGGAGGGAACTATGGCTACACCTTC.

CDR3 nucleotides: TGTGCCAGCGGGGGGGCTGATTCAAATGAGCAGTTCTTC. It yields the protein CASGGADSNEQFF. This chain uses TRBV6-5 with TRBJ2-1, with D possibly TRBD2 on 7 matching bases. Deletions cut 8 bases from V and 7 bases from J, with 15 bases between. The germline V gene encodes CDR1 MNHEY and CDR2 SVGAGI. This CDR3 contains 13 residues.

This rearrangement joins TRBV2 to TRBJ2-1; 13 bases map to TRBD2. The CDR3 covers 15 residues. Germline V gene sequence: CDR1 SNHLY, CDR2 FYNNEI. The trim removed 6 bases at V and 8 bases at J, leaving 7 bases unmatched. The CDR3 DNA reads TGTGCCAGCAGCAGCACTAGCGGGAGGGCCTATGAGCAGTTCTTC. Its protein product is CASSSTSGRAYEQFF.

The J gene is TRBJ1-2, the V gene TRBV19, with TRBD1 matching 7 bases. The CDR3 totals 12 residues. V shed 8 bases and J 7 bases; nucleotides not matched to a gene: 7. Germline V gene lookup returns CDR1 LNHDA and CDR2 SQIVND (reference sequence). The CDR3 DNA reads as TGTGCCAGTTCCAGGGCAGGGGGTGGCTACACCTTC. This gives the protein CASSRAGGGYTF.

This clone came up a few times. The J gene is TRBJ1-4, the V gene TRBV5-1, with 8 bases aligning to TRBD1. The J segment lost 7 bases and the V segment lost 4 bases, leaving 12 bases of the junction unmatched. Germline-derived CDR1 and CDR2 are SGHRS and YFSETQ. The CDR3 contains 16 residues. Here the CDR3 reads CASSPGTGALSEKLFF. The DNA of the CDR3 is TGCGCCAGCAGCCCGGGGACAGGAGCGTTAAGTGAAAAACTGTTTTTT.

CDR3 loop: CASSLPGLARTDTQYF. CDR3 nucleotide sequence: TGTGCCAGCAGCCTACCGGGACTAGCAAGGACAGATACGCAGTATTTT. The V call is TRBV7-2, the J call TRBJ2-3; 9 positions agree with TRBD2. The V gene's germline CDR1 is SGHTA and CDR2 FQGNSA. This CDR3 spans 16 amino acids. Germline trimming cut 5 bases from V and 3 bases from J; bases unmatched to any gene: 9.

The V gene is TRBV7-9, the J gene TRBJ2-4; TRBD1 agrees at 8 bases. CDR1 is SEHNR and CDR2 is FQNEAQ in the germline V gene (reference sequence). The CDR3 contains 14 residues. V was clipped by 3 bases and J by 8 bases; unmatched bases: 6. DNA of the CDR3: TGTGCCAGCAGCTTTTCGACAGGGGTGGACATTCAGTACTTC. Translating it yields CASSFSTGVDIQYF.

The rearrangement uses TRBV28 and TRBJ2-4; 7 bases are shared with TRBD2. V was clipped by 5 bases and J by 1 base; unmatched bases: 11. The CDR3 is 17 residues long. In germline, CDR1 is MDHEN, CDR2 SYDVKM. In nucleotides, the CDR3 is TGTGCCAGCAGTGGGGGGGACCACATGCGGGCCAAAAACATTCAGTACTTC. Encoded protein: CASSGGDHMRAKNIQYF. Complete variable domain (other parts from reference TRBV28 and TRBJ2-4): DVKVTQSSRYLVKRTGEKVFLECVQDMDHENMFWYRQDPGLGLRLIYFSYDVKMKEKGDIPEGYSVSREKKERFSLILESASTNQTSMYLCASSGGDHMRAKNIQYFGAGTRLSVL.

This clone has a handful of counts. The rearrangement links TRBV6-5 to TRBJ2-7, with D possibly being TRBD1 (6 bases). Germline CDR1 MNHEY, CDR2 SVGAGI. Trimming cost V 5 bases and J 2 bases, with 13 bases left between them. This CDR3 has 14 amino acids. The CDR3 coding sequence is TGTGCCAGCAGTAAAGAGGACAGTACCTACGAGCAGTACTTC. Translating it yields CASSKEDSTYEQYF.

The J gene is TRBJ2-3, the V gene TRBV5-4; a possible D gene is TRBD2 (6 bases). The CDR3 consists of 15 residues. V gave up 5 bases and J gave up 4 bases, with 17 bases separating them. The V gene's germline CDR1 is SGHNT and CDR2 YYREEE (reference sequence). The DNA of the CDR3 is TGTGCCAGCAGAATAGGAGGGATGTCGTCAGATACGCAGTATTTT. Encoded protein: CASRIGGMSSDTQYF.

V is TRBV7-2 and J is TRBJ2-7; TRBD2 agrees at 7 bases. CDR3 length: 14 residues. Germline CDR1 is SGHTA and CDR2 is FQGNSA. The CDR3 loop is CASTKKAGQYEQYF. CDR3 in DNA: TGTGCTTCGACGAAGAAAGCGGGGCAGTACGAGCAGTACTTC. The whole variable domain, filled in from reference TRBV7-2 and TRBJ2-7, reads GAGVSQSPSNKVTEKGKDVELRCDPISGHTALYWYRQSLGQGLEFLIYFQGNSAPDKSGLPSDRFSAERTGGSVSTLTIQRTQQEDSAVYLCASTKKAGQYEQYFGPGTRLTVT.

J is TRBJ1-4 and V is TRBV5-1, with 8 bases identical to TRBD1. CDR1 and CDR2 (germline): SGHRS, YFSETQ. With 3 bases clipped from V and 8 bases from J, the junction kept 12 bases outside the gene matches. The CDR3 contains 16 residues. CDR3 protein: CASSSFGQGSGEKLFF. In DNA form, the CDR3 reads TGCGCCAGCAGCTCCTTTGGACAGGGCTCAGGCGAAAAACTGTTTTTT. The full variable domain, with the rest looked up from reference TRBV5-1 and TRBJ1-4, is KAGVTQTPRYLIKTRGQQVTLSCSPISGHRSVSWYQQTPGQGLQFLFEYFSETQRNKGNFPGRFSGRQFSNSRSEMNVSTLELGDSALYLCASSSFGQGSGEKLFFGSGTQLSVL.

The chain is built from TRBV7-8 and TRBJ2-3, with TRBD2 matching 7 bases. The V gene end was trimmed by 5 bases and the J gene end by 0 bases; junction bases not matched to a gene: 11. Germline values: CDR1 SGHVS, CDR2 FQNEAQ. The CDR3 covers 17 residues. CDR3 sequence reads: CASSLGAGVLSTDTQYF. The CDR3 region has the DNA TGTGCCAGCAGCCTAGGTGCGGGAGTACTTAGCACAGATACGCAGTATTTT.